Each of the 20 T cell receptor beta chains below was sequenced from the same sample in a study of regulatory T cells in long-lasting Graves disease. Construction of the TCR beta libraries employed iRepertoire HTBI primers in conjunction with Arm-PCR of CDR3 regions. TCRdb called the multiplex PCR reads again in MiXCR, with one record for every CDR3 protein. The repertoire consists of 420,000 or so distinct CDR3 sequences, with about a quarter occurring once and the leading ten covering about a quarter. Time point in this sample: persistent/refractory GD, antithyroid drugs over 5 years with positive TRAb. The authors made the TCR library using RNA they extracted from PBMCs. Material: peripheral blood mononuclear cells (PBMCs), obtained when the disease was refractory, from a patient treated with antithyroid drugs. Receptors were obtained from a female donor with Graves disease.

This clonotype occurred a few times. The V and J genes are TRBV20-1 and TRBJ1-2, with a weak D call TRBD1 (5 bases). V lost 4 bases and J lost 8, with 17 bases in between. This CDR3 spans 13 amino acids. Looked up from germline, CDR1 is DFQATT and CDR2 is SNEGSKA (reference sequence). The CDR3 DNA reads TGCAGTGCTATAGAGACCCAGACAGACGGCTACACCTTC. Translating gives CSAIETQTDGYTF.

This clonotype was seen at least ten times. This chain connects TRBV2 to TRBJ2-5; D call uncertain. Germline V gives CDR1 SNHLY, CDR2 FYNNEI. Trimming removed 5 bases from V and 4 bases from J, with 11 bases in between. The CDR3 is 13 residues long. The CDR3, as DNA: TGTGCCAGCAGTCAGTATCGGACAGAGACCCAGTACTTC. Amino acids: CASSQYRTETQYF.

This clonotype was observed at least ten times. The J gene is TRBJ2-7, the V gene TRBV2; no definite D call. Germline loops: CDR1 SNHLY, CDR2 FYNNEI. V dropped 6 bases and J dropped 0 bases, with 9 bases sitting between them. The CDR3 runs 13 residues. CDR3 DNA: TGTGCCAGCAGAGGTCGGAGCTCCTACGAGCAGTACTTC. Translation: CASRGRSSYEQYF. Supplemented by reference TRBV2 and TRBJ2-7, the full variable domain reads EPEVTQTPSHQVTQMGQEVILRCVPISNHLYFYWYRQILGQKVEFLVSFYNNEISEKSEIFDDQFSVERPDGSNFTLKIRSTKLEDSAMYFCASRGRSSYEQYFGPGTRLTVT.

This clonotype was detected ten times or more. The rearrangement joins TRBV5-1 to TRBJ1-2; maybe TRBD1 (5 bases). This CDR3 has 15 amino acids. In germline, CDR1 is SGHRS, CDR2 YFSETQ. Trimming took 4 bases from V and 4 from J, leaving 17 bases between them. The CDR3 DNA is TGCGCCAGCAGCGCCGGTGGAGGGACGATCTATGGCTACACCTTC. Protein product: CASSAGGGTIYGYTF.

This clonotype was seen a handful of times. The gene calls are TRBV19 and TRBJ1-5, with a possible D match to TRBD1 (6 bases). Trimming left V 0 bases short and J 3 bases short, with 9 bases between. The length of the CDR3 is 15 residues. Germline CDR1 is LNHDA and CDR2 is SQIVND (reference sequence). The CDR3 DNA reads as TGTGCCAGTAGTATAGAGGGGGCGTACAATCAGCCCCAGCATTTT. This encodes CASSIEGAYNQPQHF.

This sequence joins TRBV13 and TRBJ2-1, with 10 bases matching TRBD2. The trim removed 1 base at V and 8 bases at J, leaving 8 bases unmatched. Germline assignment: CDR1 PRHDT and CDR2 FYEKMQ (reference sequence). This CDR3 has 16 residues. The DNA for the CDR3 is TGTGCCAGCAGCTTAGTTACACTAGCGGGAAGGGATGAGCAGTTCTTC. It translates to CASSLVTLAGRDEQFF.

V is TRBV19 and J is TRBJ1-1; 8 nucleotides align to TRBD1. Germline lookup yields CDR1 LNHDA and CDR2 SQIVND (reference sequence). The CDR3 consists of 15 residues. With V trimmed by 3 bases and J by 0 bases, 3 bases remained unmatched. The CDR3 nucleotides read TGTGCCAGTAGTATTCAGGGGGCAATGAACACTGAAGCTTTCTTT. It encodes CASSIQGAMNTEAFF.

This clonotype was counted a few times. The chain uses TRBV28 and TRBJ2-7; 7 bases match TRBD2. V shed 6 bases and J 4 bases; nucleotides not matched to a gene: 6. There are 13 residues in the CDR3. CDR1 is MDHEN and CDR2 is SYDVKM in the germline V gene. The CDR3 region is CASRPSGQYEQYF. CDR3 coding DNA: TGTGCCAGCAGACCTAGCGGACAATACGAGCAGTACTTC.

The gene calls are TRBV29-1 and TRBJ1-1; unclear D gene. This CDR3 contains 13 residues. The V end was cut by 4 bases, the J end by 4 bases, with 13 bases between. The germline CDR1 and CDR2 sequences are SQVTM and ANQGSEA. CDR3 residues: CSVGEGVGTEAFF. The CDR3 DNA is TGCAGCGTTGGTGAGGGAGTCGGCACTGAAGCTTTCTTT.

This clonotype appeared many times. The gene calls are TRBV2 and TRBJ1-1; D not certain. Germline V CDR1 and CDR2: SNHLY, FYNNEI. CDR3 length equals 13 residues. Trimming took 6 bases from V and 1 from J, leaving 9 bases between them. The CDR3 region has the DNA TGTGCCAGCAGGGTAGGACGGAACACTGAAGCTTTCTTT. It is translated as CASRVGRNTEAFF.

This clonotype is deemed medium-sized. The chain links TRBV27 to TRBJ2-5; D is uncertain. Trimming left V 8 bases short and J 0 bases short, with 7 bases between. CDR3 length equals 12 residues. The germline V gene has CDR1 MNHEY and CDR2 SMNVEV (reference sequence). Here the CDR3 reads CASGSYQETQYF. The CDR3 DNA reads as TGTGCCAGCGGCTCGTACCAAGAGACCCAGTACTTC.

Note on this clonotype: An end of the junction differs from the germline gene, which may be a read error. The chain joins TRBV6-4 to TRBJ1-2, with no clear D. CDR1 and CDR2 (germline): MRHNA, SNTAGT. CDR3 length equals 15 residues. CDR3 nucleotides: TGTGCCAGCAGCGACTCGGCAGGTGGTACCTATGGCTACACCTTC. Translated, it gives CASSDSAGGTYGYTF.

The rearrangement uses TRBV3-1 and TRBJ2-1; 11 nucleotides line up with TRBD2. J was trimmed by 6 bases and V by 1 base; bases with no gene match: 2. CDR3 length: 15 amino acids. Germline lookup yields CDR1 LGHDT and CDR2 YNNKEL (reference sequence). The CDR3, as DNA: TGTGCCAGCAGCCAAGGACTAGCGGGGTTCAATGAGCAGTTCTTC. Its translation is CASSQGLAGFNEQFF.

This clonotype was counted between two and nine times. The chain couples TRBV2 to TRBJ2-6; no clear D. The V gene's germline CDR1 is SNHLY and CDR2 FYNNEI. With 1 base removed from V and 0 bases from J, the gap between germline ends came to 4 bases. This CDR3 spans 15 amino acids. The CDR3 is CASSEGHSGANVLTF. The CDR3 nucleotides are TGTGCCAGCAGTGAAGGTCACTCTGGGGCCAACGTCCTGACTTTC.

V and J are TRBV19 and TRBJ2-7, with a possible D match to TRBD1 (6 bases). The V and J ends lost 3 bases and 7 bases respectively, with 13 bases between them. Germline assignment: CDR1 LNHDA and CDR2 SQIVND (reference sequence). This CDR3 is 13 amino acids long. The CDR3 loop reads CASSIPGVVEQYF. CDR3 DNA: TGTGCCAGTAGTATTCCAGGGGTGGTGGAGCAGTACTTC.

This clonotype was seen a few times. The chain uses TRBV28 and TRBJ2-5; no firm D call. V was shortened by 5 bases and J by 5 bases, with 9 bases between the two germline ends. The CDR3 runs to 12 residues. Germline V gene sequence: CDR1 MDHEN, CDR2 SYDVKM. The CDR3 reads CASSVLEETQYF. The DNA for the CDR3 is TGTGCCAGCAGTGTCCTAGAGGAGACCCAGTACTTC. Based on the CDR3 plus reference TRBV28 and TRBJ2-5, the full variable domain is DVKVTQSSRYLVKRTGEKVFLECVQDMDHENMFWYRQDPGLGLRLIYFSYDVKMKEKGDIPEGYSVSREKKERFSLILESASTNQTSMYLCASSVLEETQYFGPGTRLLVL.

This clonotype was recorded only once. The rearrangement uses TRBV18 and TRBJ2-6; possibly TRBD1 for D (6 bases). The CDR3 contains 17 residues. V shed 6 bases and J shed 0 bases, with 15 bases lying between them. The germline gives CDR1 KGHSH, CDR2 LQKENI. For the CDR3, the DNA is TGTGCCAGCTCCGAACAAGGGGGATCCTCTGGGGCCAACGTCCTGACTTTC. Protein sequence: CASSEQGGSSGANVLTF.

Ten or more counts support this clonotype. The J gene is TRBJ2-7, the V gene TRBV7-9; D call uncertain. Trimming removed 3 bases from V and 2 bases from J, with 11 bases in between. The CDR3 consists of 14 residues. CDR1 is SEHNR and CDR2 is FQNEAQ in the germline V gene (reference sequence). For the CDR3, the DNA is TGTGCCAGCAGCTTGCTTGATGGGCCCTACGAGCAGTACTTC. Its translation is CASSLLDGPYEQYF.

This clonotype has at least ten counts. This sequence joins TRBV10-3 and TRBJ2-7; 8 nucleotides line up with TRBD1. Losses at the gene ends were 6 bases for V and 2 bases for J; bases not matched to a gene: 3. Germline loops: CDR1 ENHRY, CDR2 SYGVKD. The CDR3 has 13 residues. The CDR3 bases are TGTGCCATCAGGCTGGGACAGGCCTACGAGCAGTACTTC. As protein: CAIRLGQAYEQYF.

This clonotype came up a few times. This rearrangement joins TRBV7-2 to TRBJ1-6; a possible D gene is TRBD1 (5 bases). The germline V gene encodes CDR1 SGHTA and CDR2 FQGNSA. The V end lost 4 bases, the J end lost 4 bases, and 14 bases lay between the germline ends. The CDR3 totals 16 residues. The CDR3 DNA sequence: TGTGCCAGCAGCTCCGGACAAGACATTTATAATTCACCCCTCCACTTT. Residues: CASSSGQDIYNSPLHF.